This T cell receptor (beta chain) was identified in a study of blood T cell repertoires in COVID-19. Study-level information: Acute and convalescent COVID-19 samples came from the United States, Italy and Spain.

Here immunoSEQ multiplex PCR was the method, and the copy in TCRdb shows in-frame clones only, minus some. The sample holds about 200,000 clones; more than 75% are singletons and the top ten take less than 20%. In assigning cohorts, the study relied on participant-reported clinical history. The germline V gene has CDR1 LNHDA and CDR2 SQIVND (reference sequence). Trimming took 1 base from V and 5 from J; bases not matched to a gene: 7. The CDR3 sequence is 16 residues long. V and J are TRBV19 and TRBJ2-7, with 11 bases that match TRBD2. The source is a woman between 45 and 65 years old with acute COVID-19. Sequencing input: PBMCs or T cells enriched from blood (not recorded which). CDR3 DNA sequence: TGTGCCAGTAGTATAGTGTCTAGCGGGGGGTTCGACGAGCAGTACGTC. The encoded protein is CASSIVSSGGFDEQYV.